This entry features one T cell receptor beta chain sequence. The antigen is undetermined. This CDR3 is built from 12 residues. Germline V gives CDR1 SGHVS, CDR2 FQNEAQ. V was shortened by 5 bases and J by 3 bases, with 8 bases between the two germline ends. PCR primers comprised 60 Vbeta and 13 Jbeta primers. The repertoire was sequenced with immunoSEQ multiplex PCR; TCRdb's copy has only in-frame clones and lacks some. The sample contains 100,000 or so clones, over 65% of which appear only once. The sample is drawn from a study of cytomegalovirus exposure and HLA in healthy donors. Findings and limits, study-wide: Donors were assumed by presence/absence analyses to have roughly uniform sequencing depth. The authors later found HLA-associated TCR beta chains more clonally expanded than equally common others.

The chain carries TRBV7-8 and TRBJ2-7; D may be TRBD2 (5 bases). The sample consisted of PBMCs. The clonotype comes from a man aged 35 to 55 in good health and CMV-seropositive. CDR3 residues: CASSQDFYEQYF. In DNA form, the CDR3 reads TGTGCCAGCAGCCAGGACTTCTACGAGCAGTACTTC.